The 28 T cell receptor beta chains reported below all come from one sample, sequenced in a study of blood T cell repertoires in COVID-19. The data were produced by immunoSEQ multiplex PCR, yet TCRdb's version contains in-frame clones alone and is incomplete. The table includes under 300,000 clones, roughly 83% detected once. Specimen: peripheral blood. All receptors come from a human donor with COVID-19, enrolled during active disease. The donor label of this sample is uncertain.

In DNA, the CDR3 is TGTGCCAGCAGCCCTCGGGGACAGGGAGGGTGGTATGGCTACACCTTC. It is translated as CASSPRGQGGWYGYTF. The chain couples TRBV6-2 or TRBV6-3 to TRBJ1-2, with 9 bases aligning to TRBD1. CDR1 and CDR2 from the germline V gene are MNHEY and SVGEGT. The CDR3 is 16 residues long. Trimming removed 6 bases from V and 5 bases from J; junction bases left unmatched: 13.

The chain combines TRBV3-1 (or the pseudogene TRBV3-2) with TRBJ2-1; 9 bases fit TRBD2. There are 15 residues in the CDR3. V gave up 4 bases and J gave up 3 bases; unmatched junction bases: 4. The germline CDR1 and CDR2 sequences are LGHDT and YNNKEL (reference sequence). CDR3 loop: CASSLGLANYNEQFF. DNA of the CDR3: TGTGCCAGCAGCCTTGGACTAGCGAACTACAATGAGCAGTTCTTC.

The sample holds a few counts of this clone. The rearrangement joins TRBV28 to TRBJ1-1; 7 positions agree with TRBD1. V gave up 6 bases and J gave up 4 bases; unmatched junction bases: 5. Germline V lookup: CDR1 MDHEN, CDR2 SYDVKM. The CDR3 loop spans 13 amino acids. This CDR3 is CASSTGVSTEAFF. For the CDR3, the DNA is TGTGCCAGCAGCACAGGGGTGAGCACTGAAGCTTTCTTT. Full variable domain (outside the CDR3, taken from reference TRBV28 and TRBJ1-1): DVKVTQSSRYLVKRTGEKVFLECVQDMDHENMFWYRQDPGLGLRLIYFSYDVKMKEKGDIPEGYSVSREKKERFSLILESASTNQTSMYLCASSTGVSTEAFFGQGTRLTVV.

The chain has TRBV11-3 and TRBJ1-6; 8 bases match TRBD1. Germline V gene sequence: CDR1 SGHNT, CDR2 YENEEA. After removal of 5 bases from V and 10 bases from J, the junction contained 13 bases not matched to a gene. The CDR3 contains 16 residues. As DNA, the CDR3 is TGTGCCAGCAGCCGAACCTCCGGACAGGGAGTATCACCCCTCCACTTT. Translating gives CASSRTSGQGVSPLHF.

The chain is built from TRBV28 and TRBJ1-2, with 8 bases that match TRBD1. CDR1 is MDHEN, CDR2 SYDVKM, per germline. This CDR3 is 12 amino acids long. V dropped 1 base and J dropped 14; count of bases not matched to a gene: 6. In nucleotides, the CDR3 is TGTGCCAGCAGTTTATCCAGGGGGCGTATGACCTTC. Its protein product is CASSLSRGRMTF.

About this clone: Distinct nucleotide sequences in the sample also encode this CDR3. The chain is built from TRBV19 and TRBJ1-1; TRBD1 matches 7 bases. Trimming at V came to 5 bases and at J to 1 base, leaving 4 bases not matched to a gene. Per germline, CDR1 LNHDA and CDR2 SQIVND (reference sequence). This CDR3 is 14 amino acids long. CDR3 region: CASSPQGGNTEAFF. DNA of the CDR3: TGTGCCAGTAGTCCCCAGGGGGGGAACACTGAAGCTTTCTTT.

The chain uses TRBV10-3 and TRBJ2-3; 10 bases match TRBD2. V shed 0 bases, J shed 4 bases, and the junction held 4 bases outside the gene matches. The CDR3 runs to 16 residues. Germline-derived CDR1 and CDR2 are ENHRY and SYGVKD. The CDR3, as DNA: TGTGCCATCAGTGAGTCTCGAGCGGGAGGGCCAGATACGCAGTATTTT. Its protein is CAISESRAGGPDTQYF.

In its sample, this clone was seen a few times. V usage is TRBV28 and J usage is TRBJ2-4, with a possible D match to TRBD2 (5 bases). V lost 2 bases and J lost 9, with 11 bases in between. This CDR3 has 13 residues. The V gene's germline CDR1 is MDHEN and CDR2 SYDVKM. CDR3 bases: TGTGCCAGCAGTTTACCTGCAAGCGGCATTCAGTACTTC. Translating it yields CASSLPASGIQYF.

The genes are TRBV9 and TRBJ2-1; D remains ambiguous. Germline V gives CDR1 SGDLS, CDR2 YYNGEE. Trimming cost V 0 bases and J 5 bases, with 9 bases left between them. The CDR3 covers 14 residues. The CDR3 here is CASSVGQINNEQFF. The CDR3 bases are TGTGCCAGCAGCGTAGGTCAGATAAACAATGAGCAGTTCTTC.

This clone was counted only a few times. The genes are TRBV19 and TRBJ2-6; D uncertain. Germline loops: CDR1 LNHDA, CDR2 SQIVND (reference sequence). The CDR3 loop spans 15 amino acids. V lost 5 bases and J 0 bases, leaving 8 bases between the germline ends. Here the CDR3 reads CASSPIVSGANVLTF. The DNA for the CDR3 is TGTGCCAGTAGTCCTATCGTCTCTGGGGCCAACGTCCTGACTTTC.

The chain links TRBV5-1 to TRBJ1-3; D gene ambiguous. This CDR3 has 17 residues. Trimming cost V 0 bases and J 0 bases, with 13 bases left between them. Germline-derived CDR1 and CDR2 are SGHRS and YFSETQ. The CDR3 loop is CASSLEFGGHSGNTIYF. The CDR3 coding sequence is TGCGCCAGCAGCTTGGAGTTCGGCGGCCACTCTGGAAACACCATATATTTT.

CDR3 region: CASSSISGTSGLSYNEQFF. In DNA, the CDR3 is TGTGCCAGCAGCTCCATTTCCGGGACTAGCGGCCTCTCCTACAATGAGCAGTTCTTC. This chain uses TRBV9 with TRBJ2-1, with 11 bases fitting TRBD2. The trim removed 4 bases at V and 0 bases at J, leaving 12 bases unmatched. The CDR3 covers 19 residues. Germline-derived CDR1 and CDR2 are SGDLS and YYNGEE. Combining the CDR3 with reference TRBV9 and TRBJ2-1 gives the whole variable domain DSGVTQTPKHLITATGQRVTLRCSPRSGDLSVYWYQQSLDQGLQFLIQYYNGEERAKGNILERFSAQQFPDLHSELNLSSLELGDSALYFCASSSISGTSGLSYNEQFFGPGTRLTVL.

This rearrangement joins TRBV5-4 to TRBJ1-1; no clear D gene. The V and J ends lost 5 bases and 0 bases respectively, with 14 bases between them. This CDR3 has 15 residues. Germline V CDR1 and CDR2: SGHNT, YYREEE (reference sequence). The CDR3 region is CASSSAGYMNTEAFF. The CDR3 DNA sequence: TGTGCCAGCAGTTCTGCGGGTTACATGAACACTGAAGCTTTCTTT.

The chain uses TRBV29-1 and TRBJ2-1, with unresolved D. The length of the CDR3 is 14 residues. Germline CDR1 reads SQVTM; CDR2 reads ANQGSEA. Trimming took 5 bases from V and 6 from J, leaving 17 bases between them. As DNA, the CDR3 is TGCAGCGTTTCGACCGCAACTATCTCCAATGAGCAGTTCTTC. Amino acids: CSVSTATISNEQFF.

The chain has TRBV5-4 and TRBJ2-2; 7 bases fit TRBD1. The junction had 4 bases not matched to a gene; V was cut back by 0 bases and J by 5 bases. Germline CDR1 reads SGHNT; CDR2 reads YYREEE (reference sequence). CDR3 length equals 15 residues. CDR3 nucleotide sequence: TGTGCCAGCAGCTTGGTGGCAGGGGGAACCGGGGAGCTGTTTTTT. Translated, it gives CASSLVAGGTGELFF.

V is TRBV7-3 and J is TRBJ2-5; D possibly corresponds to TRBD1 (6 bases). The CDR3 sequence is 15 residues long. Trimming pared 5 bases from V and 1 base from J, leaving 14 bases between. Germline CDR1 SGHTA, CDR2 FQGTGA. The CDR3 sequence: CASSVMGHLQETQYF. The CDR3 bases are TGTGCCAGCAGCGTAATGGGACACCTCCAAGAGACCCAGTACTTC.

The rearrangement uses TRBV7-9 and TRBJ2-1, with 7 bases lining up with TRBD2. V lost 8 bases and J lost 9; bases outside the gene matches: 13. Germline-derived CDR1 and CDR2 are SEHNR and FQNEAQ (reference sequence). This CDR3 is built from 14 residues. The CDR3 sequence is CASRSGGGRGEQFF. CDR3 DNA: TGTGCCAGCCGATCCGGCGGCGGGAGAGGTGAGCAGTTCTTC.

The genes are TRBV18 and TRBJ2-7, with 8 bases matching TRBD1. The CDR3 extends over 14 amino acids. Germline loops: CDR1 KGHSH, CDR2 LQKENI. The J segment lost 7 bases and the V segment lost 6 bases, leaving 11 bases of the junction unmatched. CDR3 in DNA: TGTGCCAGCTCGAGACAGGGGACTCTGGGTGAGCAGTACTTC. Its translation: CASSRQGTLGEQYF.

The rearrangement links TRBV6-1 to TRBJ1-2, with D unclear. The V gene's germline CDR1 is MNHNS and CDR2 SASEGT. V was pared by 6 bases and J by 8 bases, with 16 bases between. The CDR3 consists of 13 residues. For the CDR3, the DNA is TGTGCCAGCAGCACGGCCCTCACGGGGGGCTACACCTTC. This codes for CASSTALTGGYTF.

The V and J genes are TRBV6-6 and TRBJ2-3; perhaps TRBD2 as D (5 bases). The CDR3 totals 11 residues. Trimming shortened V by 10 bases and J by 7 bases, and 12 bases separated the two germline ends. Germline CDR1 MNHNY, CDR2 SVGAGI (reference sequence). The CDR3 DNA reads TGTGCCAAGCAGAGGGCGAATACGCAGTATTTT. Translation: CAKQRANTQYF.

The rearrangement joins TRBV28 to TRBJ2-1; D perhaps matches TRBD2 (5 bases). V was shortened by 3 bases and J by 4 bases, with 13 bases between the two germline ends. This CDR3 region has 15 residues. Germline V gene data show CDR1 as MDHEN and CDR2 as SYDVKM. In DNA, the CDR3 is TGTGCCAGCAGTTTCCCCCGGACTGGGTACAATGAGCAGTTCTTC. Protein product: CASSFPRTGYNEQFF.

The gene calls are TRBV28 and TRBJ2-7; 9 nucleotides line up with TRBD1. The germline V gene has CDR1 MDHEN and CDR2 SYDVKM. The CDR3 runs to 15 residues. The V gene end was trimmed by 8 bases and the J gene end by 4 bases; junction bases not matched to a gene: 12. The CDR3 here is CASHVTGGVGYEQYF. The CDR3, as DNA: TGTGCCAGCCACGTCACAGGGGGCGTTGGGTACGAGCAGTACTTC.

The chain links TRBV3-1 (or the pseudogene TRBV3-2) to TRBJ2-7; D ambiguous. The CDR3 sequence is 13 residues long. Germline V gene sequence: CDR1 LGHDT, CDR2 YNNKEL (reference sequence). Trimming stripped 3 bases from V and 2 bases from J, with 8 bases between. CDR3 protein: CASSHPVPYEQYF. Here the CDR3 DNA reads TGTGCCAGCAGCCACCCGGTGCCCTACGAGCAGTACTTC.

This chain connects TRBV20-1 to TRBJ1-3; D is ambiguous. This CDR3 comprises 13 residues. V lost 3 bases to trimming and J lost 2 bases, with 8 bases between them. CDR1 and CDR2 (germline): DFQATT, SNEGSKA (reference sequence). The CDR3 DNA reads as TGCAGTGCTAGTCGGGAAGCTGGAAACACCATATATTTT. It codes for CSASREAGNTIYF.

The chain employs TRBV5-4 and TRBJ2-7; D perhaps matches TRBD2 (6 bases). V gave up 3 bases and J gave up 1 base, with 17 bases separating them. Germline values: CDR1 SGHNT, CDR2 YYREEE (reference sequence). CDR3 length: 16 residues. CDR3 protein: CASSSGLHTASYEQYF. For the CDR3, the DNA is TGTGCCAGCAGCTCGGGACTCCACACCGCTTCCTACGAGCAGTACTTC.

V is TRBV5-4 and J is TRBJ2-5; the match to TRBD2 covers 8 bases. With 0 bases clipped from V and 3 bases from J, the junction kept 1 base outside the gene matches. Per the germline V gene, CDR1 is SGHNT and CDR2 is YYREEE (reference sequence). The CDR3 has 14 amino acids. CDR3 nucleotide sequence: TGTGCCAGCAGCTTGGAACTAGCGGAAGAGACCCAGTACTTC. It specifies CASSLELAEETQYF.

This clone came up once. This rearrangement joins TRBV7-2 to TRBJ1-6, with D maybe TRBD1 (6 bases). V gave up 6 bases and J gave up 8 bases, with 17 bases separating them. The CDR3 extends over 15 amino acids. Germline V lookup: CDR1 SGHTA, CDR2 FQGNSA. Here the CDR3 DNA reads TGTGCCAGCAGGCCCTTCGGCAGGGGCTATTCACCCCTCCACTTT. Amino acids: CASRPFGRGYSPLHF.

This chain joins TRBV29-1 and TRBJ2-2; 12 bases fit TRBD2. CDR3 length equals 15 residues. V shed 3 bases, J shed 4 bases, and the junction held 3 bases outside the gene matches. From germline, CDR1 is SQVTM and CDR2 ANQGSEA. The CDR3 sequence: CSVEGLAGFTGELFF. The CDR3 bases are TGCAGCGTTGAGGGACTAGCGGGTTTCACCGGGGAGCTGTTTTTT.